This paragraph reports one T cell receptor beta chain. Allocation to cohorts depended on clinical history reported by the participants. The table came from immunoSEQ multiplex PCR; TCRdb's copy has only in-frame clones and leaves some out. The sample includes 400,000 to 450,000 clones, less than 95% of them seen just once. This entry is derived from a study of blood T cell repertoires in COVID-19. This CDR3 spans 16 amino acids. The germline V and J ends were trimmed by 3 bases and 4 bases, with 16 bases remaining between them. The V gene's germline CDR1 is LNHDA and CDR2 SQIVND (reference sequence). The sample was PBMCs or T cells enriched from blood (not recorded which). This rearrangement joins TRBV19 to TRBJ1-5, with D possibly being TRBD1 (6 bases). The source of this sequence is a man aged 18 to 30 who had recovered from COVID-19. The CDR3 protein is CASSIAGARSNQPQHF. CDR3 bases: TGTGCCAGTAGTATTGCGGGGGCGCGTTCAAATCAGCCCCAGCATTTT.